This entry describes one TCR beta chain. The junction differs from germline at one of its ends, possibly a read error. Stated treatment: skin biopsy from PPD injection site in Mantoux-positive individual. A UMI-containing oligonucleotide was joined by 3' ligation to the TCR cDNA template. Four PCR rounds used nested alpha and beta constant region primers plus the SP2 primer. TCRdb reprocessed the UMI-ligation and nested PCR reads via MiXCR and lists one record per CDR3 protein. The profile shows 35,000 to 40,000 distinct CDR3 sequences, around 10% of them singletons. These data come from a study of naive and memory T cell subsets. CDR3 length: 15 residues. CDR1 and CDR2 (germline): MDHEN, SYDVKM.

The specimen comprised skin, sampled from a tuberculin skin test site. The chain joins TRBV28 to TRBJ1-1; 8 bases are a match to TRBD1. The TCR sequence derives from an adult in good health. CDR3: CASSLRDRLNTETFF. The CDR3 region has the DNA TGTGCCAGCAGTTTAAGGGACAGGTTGAACACTGAAACTTTCTTT. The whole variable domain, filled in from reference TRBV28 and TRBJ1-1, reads DVKVTQSSRYLVKRTGEKVFLECVQDMDHENMFWYRQDPGLGLRLIYFSYDVKMKEKGDIPEGYSVSREKKERFSLILESASTNQTSMYLCASSLRDRLNTETFFGQGTRLTVV.